The source of this T cell receptor (beta chain) is a study of Graves' ophthalmopathy and Graves' hyperthyroidism. About the research overall: Stable hyperthyroidism denotes an absence of ophthalmopathy throughout 18 months of follow-up.

Study-level findings and limits: Most thyroid clonotypes expanded beyond 0.001 frequency were also found in blood. The model predicted progression of ophthalmopathy with a sensitivity of 60% to 71%, and its specificity was 72.22%.

RNA transcripts served as template for amplifying TCR beta CDR3 sequences. Investigators did first-round RT-PCR with HTBI primers, then second-round multiplex PCR. Each CDR3 protein is one row after TCRdb ran MiXCR on the multiplex PCR reads. This repertoire shows over a million distinct CDR3 sequences, about 40% found once; its top ten account for over 8.5%. This clonotype was seen only a few times. Its antigen is undetermined. Germline CDR1 SGHDT, CDR2 YYEEEE. This CDR3 is built from 18 residues. V was pared by 4 bases and J by 3 bases, with 15 bases of the junction left unmatched. Hyperthyroidism patients were newly diagnosed, ill under 2 months, and aged 18 to 65 years.

This chain connects TRBV5-6 to TRBJ1-2, with TRBD1 matching over 10 bases. This TCR came from an adult man with Graves' hyperthyroidism. Sequenced sample: peripheral blood or thyroid tissue (not recorded which). As DNA, the CDR3 is TGTGCCAGCAGCACCCGGGACAGGGGAAGGCGCACCTACTATGGCTACACCTTC. Amino acid sequence: CASSTRDRGRRTYYGYTF.